Listed below are T cell receptor beta chains from one sample, sequenced in a study of T cell responses to AZD1222 COVID-19 vaccine. Measured with immunoSEQ multiplex PCR; TCRdb has only the in-frame clones, and not every one. The sample lists 150,000 to 200,000 clones; 88% were seen once. The sequences come from peripheral blood, collected 28 days after the second AZD1222 dose. The receptor set was obtained from an adult who received the AZD1222 COVID-19 vaccine. Both conserved end residues are part of each CDR3. A D gene is named only where the DNA matches it firmly.

v_call	j_call	d_call	cdr3_nt	cdr3_aa
TRBV28	TRBJ2-3	.	TGTGCCAGCAGTACCCCATCCACAGATACGCAGTATTTT	CASSTPSTDTQYF
TRBV10-3	TRBJ1-2	.	TGTGCCATCAGTGGTGGGATCTATGGCTACACCTTC	CAISGGIYGYTF
TRBV18	TRBJ2-1	TRBD1	TGTGCCAGCTTCATAAACCGGGACAGGGCAGTCCGGGAGCAGTTCTTC	CASFINRDRAVREQFF
TRBV6-2/TRBV6-3	TRBJ2-1	.	TGTGCCAGCAGCCCCGAGACAGGTAACTACAATGAGCAGTTCTTC	CASSPETGNYNEQFF
TRBV6-5	TRBJ1-1	.	TGTGCCAGCAAACAGGGGAACACTGAAGCTTTCTTT	CASKQGNTEAFF
TRBV7-2	TRBJ2-2	.	TGTGCCAGCAGTAACACGCCCGGGGAGCTGTTTTTT	CASSNTPGELFF
TRBV5-1	TRBJ1-3	TRBD1	TGCGCCAGCAGCAAATCCGGGACAGGGGGCGCGGACACCATATATTTT	CASSKSGTGGADTIYF
TRBV7-2	TRBJ2-7	.	TGTGCCAGCAGCTTAGCGACGAACAACCCCTACGAGCAGTACTTC	CASSLATNNPYEQYF
TRBV25-1	TRBJ1-4	.	TGTGCCAGCAGTGAATATCGGACCCATGAAAAACTGTTTTTT	CASSEYRTHEKLFF
TRBV5-1	TRBJ1-3	.	TGCGCCAGCAGCCAGAGCTCTGGAAACACCATATATTTT	CASSQSSGNTIYF
TRBV5-1	TRBJ2-3	TRBD2	TGCGCCAGCAGCTCGGGACTAGCGGGGGGGCGAGGCACAGATACGCAGTATTTT	CASSSGLAGGRGTDTQYF
TRBV6-1	TRBJ2-3	TRBD1	TGTGCCAGCAGTGGAGGGGACAGGGGGCGCCCCGATACGCAGTATTTT	CASSGGDRGRPDTQYF
TRBV19	TRBJ2-2	TRBD1	TGTGCCAGTAGGGACAGGGCGAACACCGGGGAGCTGTTTTTT	CASRDRANTGELFF
TRBV5-1	TRBJ2-7	TRBD1	TGCGCCAGCAGCTCCACCACGGACAGGCTCCGTTCCTACGAGCAGTACTTC	CASSSTTDRLRSYEQYF
TRBV7-3	TRBJ1-4	TRBD1	TGTGCCAGCAGCTACTACAGGGGTGAAAAACTGTTTTTT	CASSYYRGEKLFF
TRBV5-1	TRBJ1-2	.	TGCGCCAGCAGCTTGTCACAGAACTATGGCTACACCTTC	CASSLSQNYGYTF
TRBV19	TRBJ1-5	.	TGTGCCAGTACCTTGGACGGTTATCAGCCCCAGCATTTT	CASTLDGYQPQHF